These T cell receptor beta chains were read from a single sample in a study of blood T cell repertoires in COVID-19. Only in-frame clones appear in the TCRdb table, and some are missing; sequencing was by immunoSEQ multiplex PCR. The sample records about 420,000 clones, around 90% being singletons. The source material was peripheral blood. The origin of the receptors is a young man with COVID-19, enrolled during active disease. Each CDR3 is given without its conserved first and last residue. Part of the rows lack a size; the others show once, few, many or a class for expanded clones.

J gene	V gene	clone size	CDR3 protein
TRBJ2-7	TRBV3-1/TRBV3-2	-	ASSPGQGDSYEQY
TRBJ2-7	TRBV6-6	-	ASSYGRGQY
TRBJ2-1	TRBV5-4	-	ASSSPGLAFNEQF
TRBJ2-2	TRBV7-6	-	ASSYVAGRYAGELF
TRBJ2-5	TRBV2	-	ASSEGSYGTQY
TRBJ2-1	TRBV10-2	-	ASRNLAIAYNEQF
TRBJ2-7	TRBV2	few	ASSKALGAEQY
TRBJ1-1	TRBV7-9	few	ASSWGGDNTEAF
TRBJ1-1	TRBV28	-	ASIPVWTGNTEAF
TRBJ2-5	TRBV5-6	-	ASSLGALVKETQY
TRBJ1-2	TRBV3-1/TRBV3-2	-	ASSQGADQTDT
TRBJ2-7	TRBV5-1	once	ASSWVAGGPDEQY
TRBJ1-5	TRBV5-1	-	ASSPRGGNQPQH
TRBJ2-1	TRBV5-5	-	ASSLSTSGSAGNEQF
TRBJ2-1	TRBV7-2	-	ASSLGTGTTLNEQF
TRBJ2-1	TRBV30	-	AWSSGSLDEQF
TRBJ2-1	TRBV5-4	-	ASSLGVSSYNEQF
TRBJ2-3	TRBV2	-	ASSEALGVGTDTQY
TRBJ2-1	TRBV11-2	-	ASSLDPYEQF
TRBJ2-2	TRBV7-9	-	ASSSKGVTGELF
TRBJ2-1	TRBV5-1	-	ASTPGGYNEQF
TRBJ2-5	TRBV5-8	-	ASSPGTSRGETQY
TRBJ2-5	TRBV6-5	-	ASSQTTGMKTQY
TRBJ1-1	TRBV5-4	-	ASKGQSIMNTEAF
TRBJ2-5	TRBV5-1	-	ASSSSGIQETQY
TRBJ2-1	TRBV12-5	-	ASGLLNSGTSGGATYGYNEQF
TRBJ2-3	TRBV19	-	ASVGLGAGGDTQY
TRBJ2-7	TRBV7-9	-	ASSFTGSYEQY
TRBJ2-3	TRBV6-4	-	ASSDRAGEATDTQY
TRBJ2-7	TRBV29-1	-	SVVTDYEQY
TRBJ1-1	TRBV5-6	-	ASSLEEYTEAF
TRBJ1-1	TRBV11-2	-	ASSLTGTEAF
TRBJ2-1	TRBV11-3	-	ASSLSPQPEQF
TRBJ2-6	TRBV18	-	ASSPLMGQGNSGANVLT
TRBJ1-2	TRBV11-2	-	ASRALAFNGYT
TRBJ2-1	TRBV5-8	-	ASSWGENNEQF
TRBJ2-7	TRBV21-1	-	ASSKANLTDSEQY
TRBJ2-1	TRBV10-1	-	ASSAQRDYNEQF
TRBJ2-7	TRBV7-2	-	ASNPTGRSYEQY
TRBJ2-7	TRBV27	once	ASSLGDISSYEQY
TRBJ2-6	TRBV5-1	-	ASTQTSLSGANVLT
TRBJ1-1	TRBV19	-	ASRRQKNTEAF
TRBJ2-7	TRBV6-5	-	ASDRGRYEQY
TRBJ2-7	TRBV5-1	few	ASSPGTTHEQY
TRBJ1-6	TRBV5-1	once	ASSAGGGEPLH
TRBJ2-3	TRBV7-9	many	ASSLGLAGMGDTQY
TRBJ1-2	TRBV7-9	-	ASSLGAGSNYGYT
TRBJ1-2	TRBV6-5	-	ASSPDREGYT